A selection of T cell receptor beta chains follows, all from one sample in a study of T cells in narcolepsy. Measured with immunoSEQ multiplex PCR; TCRdb has only the in-frame clones, and not every one. Of under 35,000 clones listed, 90% were seen once; the top ten hold roughly 1.2%. The sample was CD45RA- memory CD4+ T cells from PBMCs. These receptors were obtained from a human donor with narcolepsy. Each CDR3 is given with its conserved first and last residue. D genes are given only for firm matches. Rows give clone size only sometimes, using once, few, many, or a class for an expanded clone.

clone_size	v_call	d_call	j_call	cdr3_aa	cdr3_nt
-	TRBV4-2	-	TRBJ1-1	CASRRPRVDTEAFF	TGTGCCAGCAGGCGACCCAGGGTAGACACTGAAGCTTTCTTT
-	TRBV5-1	TRBD1	TRBJ1-1	CASRSPGAGGRTEAFF	TGCGCCAGCAGGTCCCCGGGGGCAGGGGGTCGGACTGAAGCTTTCTTT
-	TRBV5-4	-	TRBJ2-3	CASSLLADTQYF	TGTGCCAGCAGCTTACTCGCAGATACGCAGTATTTT
once	TRBV5-6	-	TRBJ2-3	CASGSRFRDTQYF	TGTGCCAGCGGTAGCAGGTTCAGAGATACGCAGTATTTT
-	TRBV7-8	-	TRBJ2-2	CASSPRGAGTTGELFF	TGTGCCAGCAGCCCACGGGGGGCAGGGACCACCGGGGAGCTGTTTTTT
-	TRBV7-6	TRBD1	TRBJ1-1	CASTLDRGTEAFF	TGTGCCAGCACCCTGGACAGGGGGACTGAAGCTTTCTTT
-	TRBV28	TRBD2	TRBJ2-3	CASGGGVTTDTQYF	TGTGCCAGCGGCGGGGGGGTTACCACAGATACGCAGTATTTT
-	TRBV27	TRBD1	TRBJ2-7	CASRVRDRGLEQYF	TGTGCCAGCAGGGTAAGGGACAGGGGGCTGGAGCAGTACTTC
-	TRBV5-1	-	TRBJ2-3	CASSLVAIQGSTDTQYF	TGCGCCAGCAGCTTGGTCGCGATCCAGGGGAGCACAGATACGCAGTATTTT
-	TRBV7-9	-	TRBJ2-2	CASSLYGSRNTGELFF	TGTGCCAGCAGCTTATACGGCAGTAGGAACACCGGGGAGCTGTTTTTT
-	TRBV6-4	-	TRBJ1-2	CASSDWVLPNGYTF	TGTGCCAGCAGTGACTGGGTACTGCCTAATGGCTACACCTTC
-	TRBV7-9	-	TRBJ1-2	CASSLYETAHKGTF	TGTGCCAGCAGCTTATACGAGACAGCGCATAAGGGCACCTTC
-	TRBV4-3	TRBD1	TRBJ2-3	CASSQGQGNTQYF	TGCGCCAGCAGCCAGGGACAGGGGAATACGCAGTATTTT
-	TRBV5-1	TRBD2	TRBJ2-5	CASSPASGETQYF	TGCGCCAGCAGCCCCGCTAGCGGAGAGACCCAGTACTTC
-	TRBV4-1	-	TRBJ2-5	CASSQGGVGETQYF	TGTGCCAGCAGCCAAGGGGGTGTGGGGGAGACCCAGTACTTC
-	TRBV11-3	-	TRBJ1-1	CASSLVGDYEAFF	TGTGCCAGCAGCTTAGTTGGGGACTATGAAGCTTTCTTT
once	TRBV7-2	-	TRBJ2-3	CASSFLPEGTDTQYF	TGTGCCAGCAGCTTCCTCCCGGAAGGCACAGATACGCAGTATTTT
-	TRBV7-2	-	TRBJ1-2	CASSRQAGLEGYTF	TGTGCCAGCAGCCGGCAGGCTGGTCTGGAAGGCTACACCTTC
-	TRBV6-5	-	TRBJ2-7	CASSYSRTTHYEQYF	TGTGCCAGCAGTTACTCGAGGACAACACACTACGAGCAGTACTTC
-	TRBV9	-	TRBJ2-3	CASSVGVLGDTQYF	TGTGCCAGCAGCGTAGGAGTCCTCGGAGATACGCAGTATTTT
-	TRBV19	-	TRBJ1-5	CASSISPGVGQPQHF	TGTGCCAGTAGTATAAGCCCAGGGGTGGGACAGCCCCAGCATTTT
-	TRBV28	TRBD1	TRBJ1-2	CASSFLWGTGNGYTF	TGTGCCAGCAGTTTCCTCTGGGGGACAGGGAATGGCTACACCTTC
-	TRBV28	-	TRBJ1-1	CASIGGANTEAFF	TGTGCCAGCATTGGGGGGGCGAACACTGAAGCTTTCTTT
-	TRBV18	TRBD2	TRBJ2-7	CASSPGGRQTYEQYF	TGTGCCAGCTCACCCGGGGGGAGGCAAACCTACGAGCAGTACTTC
once	TRBV7-3	-	TRBJ1-1	CASSFQENTEAFF	TGTGCCAGCAGCTTTCAGGAGAACACTGAAGCTTTCTTT
-	TRBV28	-	TRBJ2-7	CASRPPGSYYEQYF	TGTGCCAGCAGACCCCCGGGGTCCTACTACGAGCAGTACTTC
-	TRBV27	-	TRBJ2-3	CASSPRLGITDTQYF	TGTGCCAGCAGTCCCCGACTAGGCATCACAGATACGCAGTATTTT
-	TRBV21-1	-	TRBJ1-4	CASSKVWQGIEKLFF	TGTGCCAGCAGCAAAGTGTGGCAGGGAATTGAAAAACTGTTTTTT
-	TRBV4-2	-	TRBJ2-5	CASSQDNSETQYF	TGTGCCAGCAGCCAAGACAATTCGGAGACCCAGTACTTC
once	TRBV5-1	-	TRBJ2-2	CASSLAQHTGELFF	TGCGCCAGCAGCTTGGCCCAGCACACCGGGGAGCTGTTTTTT
-	TRBV28	TRBD1	TRBJ1-5	CASSLLSGQGMSGSNQPQHF	TGTGCCAGCAGTTTATTATCGGGACAGGGAATGAGTGGGAGCAATCAGCCCCAGCATTTT
few	TRBV6-4	TRBD1	TRBJ1-2	CASSSPTGDSGGYTF	TGTGCCAGCAGCTCACCTACCGGGGACAGCGGGGGCTACACCTTC
-	TRBV7-7	TRBD1	TRBJ2-5	CASSLEIGGAETQYF	TGTGCCAGCAGCTTAGAGATAGGGGGCGCAGAGACCCAGTACTTC
-	TRBV28	TRBD1	TRBJ1-3	CASSGTVSGNTIYF	TGTGCCAGCAGCGGGACAGTCTCTGGAAACACCATATATTTT
-	TRBV18	-	TRBJ1-5	CASSPDSVGPQHF	TGTGCCAGCTCCCCTGACAGCGTGGGTCCCCAGCATTTT
-	TRBV27	TRBD1	TRBJ2-5	CASSFTVGQGGETQYF	TGTGCCAGCAGTTTTACCGTTGGACAGGGAGGCGAGACCCAGTACTTC
-	TRBV5-1	-	TRBJ2-6	CASSLQGRGANVLTF	TGCGCCAGCTCCTTACAGGGGAGGGGGGCCAACGTCCTGACTTTC
-	TRBV30	-	TRBJ2-2	CAWSAGGANTGELFF	TGTGCCTGGAGTGCCGGCGGAGCGAACACCGGGGAGCTGTTTTTT
-	TRBV30	TRBD1	TRBJ1-2	CAWTGTGNGYTF	TGTGCCTGGACCGGGACAGGGAATGGCTACACCTTC
-	TRBV6-4	TRBD1	TRBJ2-2	CASSGTGDTGELFF	TGTGCCAGCAGTGGGACAGGGGACACCGGGGAGCTGTTTTTT
-	TRBV6-1	TRBD1	TRBJ1-2	CASSQTGGAYGYTF	TGTGCCAGCAGCCAGACAGGGGGCGCCTATGGCTACACCTTC
-	TRBV27	-	TRBJ1-6	CASSPSKGENSPLHF	TGTGCCAGCAGTCCATCAAAGGGGGAGAACTCACCCCTCCACTTT
-	TRBV19	-	TRBJ1-5	CASSLQGDQPQHF	TGTGCCAGTAGTCTACAGGGCGATCAGCCCCAGCATTTT
-	TRBV11-2	-	TRBJ2-1	CASSPNGGYNEQFF	TGTGCCAGCAGCCCTAACGGCGGATACAATGAGCAGTTCTTC
-	TRBV1	-	TRBJ1-5	CTSSQGSERRALYSNQPQHF	TGCACCAGCAGCCAAGGCTCGGAAAGGAGGGCACTTTATAGCAATCAGCCCCAGCATTTT
few	TRBV9	-	TRBJ2-5	CASSVGTKETQYF	TGTGCCAGCAGCGTAGGTACCAAAGAGACCCAGTACTTC
-	TRBV5-1	TRBD1	TRBJ2-2	CTSSQRTGESTGELFF	TGCACCAGCAGCCAAAGGACAGGGGAGAGCACCGGGGAGCTGTTTTTT
once	TRBV28	TRBD1	TRBJ2-6	CASSFRGGEIFIGANVLTF	TGTGCCAGCAGTTTTAGAGGGGGCGAAATCTTCATTGGGGCCAACGTCCTGACTTTC
-	TRBV4-3	TRBD1	TRBJ1-4	CASSRTGGDEKLFF	TGCGCCAGCAGCCGGACAGGGGGTGATGAAAAACTGTTTTTT
-	TRBV11-2	-	TRBJ1-1	CASSSQGWGAFF	TGTGCCAGCAGCTCCCAAGGCTGGGGAGCTTTCTTT
-	TRBV7-9	-	TRBJ1-4	CASSLRQGGEKLFF	TGTGCCAGCAGCTTGCGTCAGGGAGGGGAAAAACTGTTTTTT
-	TRBV5-8	-	TRBJ1-5	CASSGVNSNQPQHF	TGTGCCAGCAGTGGTGTTAATAGCAATCAGCCCCAGCATTTT
-	TRBV7-7	-	TRBJ2-5	CASSRDGYQETQYF	TGTGCCAGCAGCCGGGACGGCTACCAAGAGACCCAGTACTTC
-	TRBV7-2	-	TRBJ1-3	CASSPKGVSGNTIYF	TGTGCCAGCAGCCCCAAGGGCGTCTCTGGAAACACCATATATTTT
once	TRBV19	-	TRBJ2-1	CASSNLAQSYNEQFF	TGTGCCAGTAGTAATTTAGCACAGTCCTACAATGAGCAGTTCTTC
-	TRBV7-2	-	TRBJ2-7	CASRSRGEQYF	TGTGCCAGCAGATCACGGGGGGAGCAGTACTTC
-	TRBV5-6	-	TRBJ1-1	CASSLTSIAGAVTEAFF	TGTGCCAGCAGCTTAACCTCGATCGCAGGGGCTGTCACTGAAGCTTTCTTT
-	TRBV7-2	-	TRBJ2-1	CASSPQVGVYNEQFF	TGTGCCAGCAGCCCCCAGGTTGGAGTCTACAATGAGCAGTTCTTC
-	TRBV10-3	TRBD1	TRBJ2-1	CATGTGGANYNEQFF	TGTGCCACGGGGACAGGGGGCGCAAACTACAATGAGCAGTTCTTC